The rows below give T cell receptor beta chains drawn from one sample of a study of blood T cell repertoires in COVID-19. Sequencing used immunoSEQ multiplex PCR; TCRdb keeps in-frame clones, though not all of them. The sample consists of a few hundred thousand clones, around 83% of them appearing once. The sequenced sample was PBMCs or T cells enriched from blood (not recorded which). These receptors were obtained from a woman in her fifties or sixties who had recovered from COVID-19. The CDR3 runs from the conserved cysteine through the conserved F or W. D genes are given only for firm matches. Rows may omit the clone size; those that give it use once, few, many or a size class.

clone size	V gene	J gene	D gene	CDR3 DNA	CDR3 protein
NA	TRBV19	TRBJ1-1	TRBD1	TGTGCCAGTAGTGACCGGGACAGGGGATTCGGCACTGAAGCTTTCTTT	CASSDRDRGFGTEAFF
NA	TRBV2	TRBJ2-7	NA	TGTGCCAGCAGTGAGGGAGGAACTGAGCAGTACTTC	CASSEGGTEQYF
once	TRBV14	TRBJ1-1	NA	TGTGCCAGCAGCCAAACTCGGTTGGAAGCTTTCTTT	CASSQTRLEAFF
NA	TRBV4-2	TRBJ2-7	TRBD2	TGTGCCAGCAGCCAAGGTTCGGGCGCAAGCGGGGGGGCCCATCCCAACGAGCAGTACTTC	CASSQGSGASGGAHPNEQYF
NA	TRBV30	TRBJ2-7	TRBD2	TGTGCCTGGACCCTTCAGACTAGCGGATACTACGAGCAGTACTTC	CAWTLQTSGYYEQYF
NA	TRBV5-4	TRBJ2-1	NA	TGTGCCAGCAGCTTTAGACAGAATGATGAGCAGTTCTTC	CASSFRQNDEQFF
NA	TRBV4-3	TRBJ2-3	TRBD2	TGCGCCAGCAGCCAATTCTCTAGCGGAAGCACAGATACGCAGTATTTT	CASSQFSSGSTDTQYF
once	TRBV10-3	TRBJ1-1	NA	TGTGCCATCACCAACGGGAACACTGAAGCTTTCTTT	CAITNGNTEAFF
NA	TRBV9	TRBJ2-7	TRBD2	TGTGCCAGCAGCCCGGGAGGGACCACAGACTACGAGCAGTACTTC	CASSPGGTTDYEQYF
NA	TRBV3-1/TRBV3-2	TRBJ2-3	NA	TGTGCCAGCAGCCAGAGGGGGACCTATGGAGACACGCAGTATTTT	CASSQRGTYGDTQYF
NA	TRBV27	TRBJ1-3	TRBD1	TGTGCCAGCAGTTTACAGGGGGCGATTGGAAACACCATATATTTT	CASSLQGAIGNTIYF
NA	TRBV9	TRBJ1-1	NA	TGTGCCAGCAGCGTAGACGGAGCGAACACTGAAGCTTTCTTT	CASSVDGANTEAFF
NA	TRBV30	TRBJ2-7	NA	TGTGCCCTTCACAACTCCTACGAGCAGTACTTC	CALHNSYEQYF
NA	TRBV6-2/TRBV6-3	TRBJ2-7	TRBD1	TGTGCCAGCAGTTACTCGACAGGGTACGAGCAGTACTTC	CASSYSTGYEQYF
NA	TRBV4-3	TRBJ1-6	TRBD1	TGCGCCAGCAGCCAAGACCATCCCTCCCGGACAGGGAGTGGGAATAATTCACCCCTCCACTTT	CASSQDHPSRTGSGNNSPLHF
once	TRBV19	TRBJ2-1	NA	TGTGCCAGTAGGGCGGGGCGGGAATCACCCTACAATGAGCAGTTCTTC	CASRAGRESPYNEQFF
NA	TRBV7-8	TRBJ1-3	NA	TGTGCCAGCAGCTTAGGCGGGGCCGGGAACACCATATATTTT	CASSLGGAGNTIYF
NA	TRBV15	TRBJ1-2	TRBD1	TGTGCCACCGGAGGGACAGGATACAACTATGGCTACACCTTC	CATGGTGYNYGYTF
NA	TRBV6-2/TRBV6-3	TRBJ1-2	NA	TGTGCCAGCAGTTACCGGAAGGGAGGCGGCTACACCTTC	CASSYRKGGGYTF
NA	TRBV6-5	TRBJ1-1	NA	TGTGCCAGCAGTTACAGGGGAAACCCTGAAGCTTTCTTT	CASSYRGNPEAFF
NA	TRBV6-2/TRBV6-3	TRBJ1-3	NA	TGTGCCAGCAGTTACGGGGGCTCACCTGGAAACACCATATATTTT	CASSYGGSPGNTIYF
NA	TRBV13	TRBJ2-5	TRBD2	TGTGCCAGCAGCAAAGAGCCGGGACTAGCCCAAGAGACCCAGTACTTC	CASSKEPGLAQETQYF
few	TRBV30	TRBJ1-1	TRBD1	TGTGCCTGGAGTGTACACAGGGGCGGTGGGGGCACTGAAGCTTTCTTT	CAWSVHRGGGGTEAFF
NA	TRBV27	TRBJ1-5	TRBD1	TGTGCCAGCAGTTTAGGTACAGGGGGCGGTCAGCCCCAGCATTTT	CASSLGTGGGQPQHF
NA	TRBV5-6	TRBJ1-1	NA	TGTGCCAGCAGCCATGCGGGGGCGAACACTGAAGCTTTCTTT	CASSHAGANTEAFF
NA	TRBV7-3	TRBJ2-3	NA	TGTGCCAGCAGCTTAACGGGGCAGAACACAGATACGCAGTATTTT	CASSLTGQNTDTQYF
NA	TRBV4-1	TRBJ1-5	NA	TGCGCCAGCAGCCAAAGGGGGACGGATAGACTAAACCATCAGCCCCAGCATTTT	CASSQRGTDRLNHQPQHF
NA	TRBV5-1	TRBJ1-2	TRBD1	TGCGCCAGCAGCCCCGACAGGGACCGTGGCTACACCTTC	CASSPDRDRGYTF
NA	TRBV19	TRBJ1-1	NA	TGTGCCAGTAGTATGTTAGGGGGTATAGATGAAGCTTTCTTT	CASSMLGGIDEAFF
NA	TRBV7-2	TRBJ2-1	TRBD1	TGTGCCAGCAGCCCGACAGGGACCTACAATGAGCAGTTCTTC	CASSPTGTYNEQFF
NA	TRBV6-5	TRBJ1-5	TRBD1	TGTGCCAGCAGCCGGGACAGCGTCATCCAGCCCCAGCATTTT	CASSRDSVIQPQHF
NA	TRBV5-1	TRBJ2-7	TRBD2	TGCGCCAGCAGCCTCGGGACTAGCGGGGGGGCGCGAGAGCAGTACTTC	CASSLGTSGGAREQYF
NA	TRBV2	TRBJ2-2	TRBD1	TGTGCCAGCAGTGGGACACCCACCGGGACAGGGGGCACCGGGGAGCTGTTTTTT	CASSGTPTGTGGTGELFF
NA	TRBV19	TRBJ1-5	NA	TGTGCCAGTAGTAAGGGGGTTGGGCCCCAGCATTTT	CASSKGVGPQHF
NA	TRBV7-2	TRBJ2-6	NA	TGTGCCAGCAGCCCTGAGTTCTCTGGGGCCAACGTCCTGACTTTC	CASSPEFSGANVLTF